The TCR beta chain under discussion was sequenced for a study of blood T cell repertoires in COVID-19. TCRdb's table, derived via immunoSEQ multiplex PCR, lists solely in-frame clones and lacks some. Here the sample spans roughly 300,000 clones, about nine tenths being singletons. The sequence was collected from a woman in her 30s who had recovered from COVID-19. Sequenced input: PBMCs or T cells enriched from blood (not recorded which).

CDR3 in amino acids: CASSQSPDHGETQYF. The CDR3 coding sequence is TGCGCCAGCAGTCAATCGCCCGACCACGGGGAGACCCAGTACTTC. The chain joins TRBV23-1 to TRBJ2-5, with D hard to call. TRBV23-1 is designated an ORF whose function remains uncertain. The CDR3 spans 15 residues. Trimming removed 0 bases at V and 5 bases at J, with 13 bases between.